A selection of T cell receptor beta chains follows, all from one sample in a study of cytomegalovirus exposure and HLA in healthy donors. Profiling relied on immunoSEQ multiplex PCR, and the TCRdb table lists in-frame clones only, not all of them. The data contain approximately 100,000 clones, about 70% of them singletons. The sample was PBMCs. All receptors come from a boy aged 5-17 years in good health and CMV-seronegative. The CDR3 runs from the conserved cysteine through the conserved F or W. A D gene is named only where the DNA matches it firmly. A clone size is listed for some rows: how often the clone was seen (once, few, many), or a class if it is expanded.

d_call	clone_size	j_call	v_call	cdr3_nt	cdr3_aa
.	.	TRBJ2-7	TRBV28	TGTGCCAGCAGTTTTTTCCACTTCGACTCCTACTCCTACGAGCAGTACTTC	CASSFFHFDSYSYEQYF
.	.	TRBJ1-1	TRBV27	TGTGCCAGCAGTTCACTGCTCAACACTGAAGCTTTCTTT	CASSSLLNTEAFF
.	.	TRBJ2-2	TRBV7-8	TGTGCCAGCAGCCGGGAGTCGAACACCGGGGAGCTGTTTTTT	CASSRESNTGELFF
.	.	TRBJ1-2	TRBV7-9	TGTTCCAGCAGCTTAGCGGAGAATGGCTACACCTTC	CSSSLAENGYTF
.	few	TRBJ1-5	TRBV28	TGTGCCAGCAGTTTACACCAAGGGGCCAATCAGCCCCAGCATTTT	CASSLHQGANQPQHF
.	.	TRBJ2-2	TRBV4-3	TGCGCCAGCAGCCCGGGATATTGGGCCGGGGAGCTGTTTTTT	CASSPGYWAGELFF
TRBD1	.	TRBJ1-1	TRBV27	TGTGCCAGCAGTTTAAGGACAGGATTGGGGGCTTTCTTT	CASSLRTGLGAFF
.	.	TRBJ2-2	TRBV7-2	TGTGCCAGCAGGCTTGGCCGCACCGGGGAGCTGTTTTTT	CASRLGRTGELFF
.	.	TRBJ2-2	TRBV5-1	TGCGCCAGCAGCTTGGGGCGGGTTGGTCCGACCGGGGAGCTGTTTTTT	CASSLGRVGPTGELFF
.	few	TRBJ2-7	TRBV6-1	TGTGCCAGCAGTGAAGCTTCGGGGAGCTCCTACGAGCAGTACTTC	CASSEASGSSYEQYF
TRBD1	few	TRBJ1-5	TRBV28	TGTGCCAGCAGAGAGGGGGCGGTACAGCCCCAGCATTTT	CASREGAVQPQHF
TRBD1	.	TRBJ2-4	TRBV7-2	TGTGCCAGCAGCCCCACAGGGGGCAAAAACATTCAGTACTTC	CASSPTGGKNIQYF
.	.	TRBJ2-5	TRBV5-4	TGTGCCAGCAGCTTGGGGGCAGGTGGAGAGACCCAGTACTTC	CASSLGAGGETQYF
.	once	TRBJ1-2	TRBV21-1	TGTGCCAGCACAAGAGTGGGCCCTAACTATGGCTACACCTTC	CASTRVGPNYGYTF
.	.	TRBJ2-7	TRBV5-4	TGTGCCAGCAGCTTGTCGGGGGCCTACGAGCAGTACTTC	CASSLSGAYEQYF
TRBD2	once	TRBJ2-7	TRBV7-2	TGTGCCAGCAGCCTAGGGACTAGCGGCCTCTCCTACGAGCAGTACTTC	CASSLGTSGLSYEQYF
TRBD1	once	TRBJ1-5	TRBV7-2	TGTGCCAGCAGCGTAACCGGGACAGGGAGCCACAATCAGCCCCAGCATTTT	CASSVTGTGSHNQPQHF
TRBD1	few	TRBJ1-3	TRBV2	TGTGCCAGCAGTGAGTCGGGACAGGGTACGTTGGACACCATATATTTT	CASSESGQGTLDTIYF
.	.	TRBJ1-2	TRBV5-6	TGTGCCAGCACCAGCACAGGTACAATTTATGGCTACACCTTC	CASTSTGTIYGYTF
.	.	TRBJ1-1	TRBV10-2	TGCGCCAGCAGGGACATCATCCCGATGAACACTGAAGCTTTCTTT	CASRDIIPMNTEAFF
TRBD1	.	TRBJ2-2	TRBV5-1	TGCGCCAGCAGCTTGGGGGACAGGGCTTCCGGGGAGCTGTTTTTT	CASSLGDRASGELFF
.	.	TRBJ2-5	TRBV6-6	TGTGCCAGCAGTTTGGGGGGGCTTAGGCAAGAGACCCAGTACTTC	CASSLGGLRQETQYF
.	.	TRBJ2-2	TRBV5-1	TGCGCCAGCAGCTCATCGAACATCGGGGGGACATCAAACACCGGGGAGCTGTTTTTT	CASSSSNIGGTSNTGELFF
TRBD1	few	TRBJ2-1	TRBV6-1	TGTGCCAGCAAGTTGGGACAGGGCTACAATGAGCAGTTCTTC	CASKLGQGYNEQFF
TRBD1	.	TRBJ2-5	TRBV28	TGTGCCAGCACCCTAGGACAGGGTCTACAAGAAGAGACCCAGTACTTC	CASTLGQGLQEETQYF
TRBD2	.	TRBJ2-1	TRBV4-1	TGCGCCAGCAGCCAAGGTCTACTAGCGGGAACCTACAATGAGCAGTTCTTC	CASSQGLLAGTYNEQFF
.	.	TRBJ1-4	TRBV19	TGTGCCAGTCCCACGGGGGCAACTAATGAAAAACTGTTTTTT	CASPTGATNEKLFF
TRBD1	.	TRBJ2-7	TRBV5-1	TGCGCCAGCAGCTATGGGACAGAAAAAACCTACGAGCAGTACTTC	CASSYGTEKTYEQYF
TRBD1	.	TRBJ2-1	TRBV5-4	TGTGCCAGCAGCACTCGGACAGGGTCGTCCTACAATGAGCAGTTCTTC	CASSTRTGSSYNEQFF
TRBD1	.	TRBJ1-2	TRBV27	TGTGCCAGCAGTTGGGCTCGACAGGGATATGGCTACACCTTC	CASSWARQGYGYTF
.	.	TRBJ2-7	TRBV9	TGTGCCAGCAGCCCCTACCGGGGGGCCTCCTACGAGCAGTACTTC	CASSPYRGASYEQYF
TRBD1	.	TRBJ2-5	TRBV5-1	TGCGCCAGCAGCTCAGGGACAGGGGGCACGGAGACCCAGTACTTC	CASSSGTGGTETQYF
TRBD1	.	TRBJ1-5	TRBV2	TGTGCCAGCAGTGAACTCGGGACAGGGGGTCAGCCCCAGCATTTT	CASSELGTGGQPQHF
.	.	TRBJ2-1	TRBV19	TGTGCCAGTAGTTCAGAGGGAGCCTCCTACAATGAGCAGTTCTTC	CASSSEGASYNEQFF
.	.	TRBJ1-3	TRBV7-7	TGTGCCAGCAGGGATCGGGGGAGCTCTGGAAACACCATATATTTT	CASRDRGSSGNTIYF
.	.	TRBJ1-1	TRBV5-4	TGTGCCAGCAGCCCCGTTTCGAACACTGAAGCTTTCTTT	CASSPVSNTEAFF
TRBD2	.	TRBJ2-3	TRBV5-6	TGTGCCAGCAGCTGGGGACTAGTGGAGATGGATACGCAGTATTTT	CASSWGLVEMDTQYF
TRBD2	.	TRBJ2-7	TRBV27	TGTGCCAGCAGTTCCGGGACTAGCGGGGGCTACGAGCAGTACTTC	CASSSGTSGGYEQYF
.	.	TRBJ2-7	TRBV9	TGTGCCAGCAGCGTAGCCCGTACATCCTACGAGCAGTACTTC	CASSVARTSYEQYF
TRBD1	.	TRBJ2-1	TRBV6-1	TGTGCCAGCAATTTGGGGACAGGGTACGATGAGCAGTTCTTC	CASNLGTGYDEQFF
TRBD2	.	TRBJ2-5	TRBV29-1	TGCAGCGTTGAAGATCCAGGGACTAGCGGGGGCGGGTTCGAGACCCAGTACTTC	CSVEDPGTSGGGFETQYF
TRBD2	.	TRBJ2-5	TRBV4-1	TGCGCCAGCAGCCAAAGCGGGGGGGTTGGAAAGACCCAGTACTTC	CASSQSGGVGKTQYF
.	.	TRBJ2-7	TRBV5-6	TGTGCCAGCAGCTCAGGGCACTACGAGCAGTACTTC	CASSSGHYEQYF
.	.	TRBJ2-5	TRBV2	TGTGCCAGCCACACCTTTCTGGAAGAGACCCAGTACTTC	CASHTFLEETQYF
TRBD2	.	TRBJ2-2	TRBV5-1	TGCGCCAGCAGCTCCACGACTAGCGGGAGGGGGCACACCGGGGAGCTGTTTTTT	CASSSTTSGRGHTGELFF
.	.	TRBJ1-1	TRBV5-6	TGTGCCAGCAGCTCCTACAGTGAAGCTTTCTTT	CASSSYSEAFF
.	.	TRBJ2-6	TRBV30	TGTGCCTGGGGAACAGGACAGCTCCTTTACTCTGGGGCCAACGTCCTGACTTTC	CAWGTGQLLYSGANVLTF
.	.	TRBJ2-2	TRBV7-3	TGTGCCAGCAGCTTAACCGCCGCGGTGGGGGAGCTGTTTTTT	CASSLTAAVGELFF
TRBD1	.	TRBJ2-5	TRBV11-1	TGTGCCAGCAGCTTAGCACTGACAGGGGTCGAAGAGACCCAGTACTTC	CASSLALTGVEETQYF
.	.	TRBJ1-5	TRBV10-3	TGTGCCATCAGTGAGTTTCAGGAGGGTCAGCCCCAGCATTTT	CAISEFQEGQPQHF
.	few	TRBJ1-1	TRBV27	TGTGCCAGCAGAATCAGGGGAGGGGGCACTGAAGCTTTCTTT	CASRIRGGGTEAFF
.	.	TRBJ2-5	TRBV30	TGTGCCTGGAGCGGGCCCGGGACATCCCTTTTGACCCAGTACTTC	CAWSGPGTSLLTQYF
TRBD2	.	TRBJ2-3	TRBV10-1	TGCGCCAGCAGTCAGGGGGGACTAGCGGGAGGGCCTGGCACAGATACGCAGTATTTT	CASSQGGLAGGPGTDTQYF